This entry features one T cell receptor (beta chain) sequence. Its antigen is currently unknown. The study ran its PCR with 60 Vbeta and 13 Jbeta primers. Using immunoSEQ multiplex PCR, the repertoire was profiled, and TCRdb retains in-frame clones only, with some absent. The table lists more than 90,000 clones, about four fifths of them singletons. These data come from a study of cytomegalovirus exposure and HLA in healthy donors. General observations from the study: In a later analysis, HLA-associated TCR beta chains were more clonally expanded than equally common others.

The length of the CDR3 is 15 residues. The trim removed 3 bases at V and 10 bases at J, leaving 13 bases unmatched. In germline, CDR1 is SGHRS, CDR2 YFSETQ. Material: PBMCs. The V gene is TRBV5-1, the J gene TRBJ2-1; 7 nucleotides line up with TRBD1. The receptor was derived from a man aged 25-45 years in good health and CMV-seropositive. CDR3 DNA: TGCGCCAGCAGCTCCGGGACAGCCTATTACGGGGAGCAGTTCTTC. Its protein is CASSSGTAYYGEQFF.